This is a list of T cell receptor beta chains from one sample in a study of metastatic and nonmetastatic thyroid tumors. TCRdb called clones again from the PCR reads with MiXCR. This sample has about 24,000 clones, with 22% found just once. The sequenced material came from blood. Receptors originate from a female donor with papillary thyroid cancer or a benign thyroid nodule (not recorded which). Some clones in this sample may be carry-over from other donors' samples. Both conserved end residues are part of each CDR3. A D gene is named only where the DNA matches it firmly. Where a row states a size, it is once, few, many or the class of an expanded clone; other rows omit it.

>many|TRBD1|TRBJ2-2|TRBV11-3|15
CASSFGQGGAGELFF
TGTGCCAGCAGCTTCGGACAGGGCGGGGCCGGGGAGCTGTTTTTT
>.|.|TRBJ2-5|TRBV24-1|18
CATSDPSLKQLRGETQYF
TGTGCCACCAGTGACCCATCCCTTAAACAGCTCCGGGGAGAGACCCAGTACTTC
>.|.|TRBJ1-5|TRBV12-3/TRBV12-4|15
CASSLGGSSNQPQHF
TGTGCCAGCAGTTTGGGGGGGAGCAGTAATCAGCCCCAGCATTTT
>many|.|TRBJ2-7|TRBV2|13
CASRKGPGYEQYF
TGTGCCAGCAGAAAAGGGCCGGGTTACGAGCAGTACTTC
>many|.|TRBJ1-6|TRBV20-1|15
CSARDRRIYNSPLHF
TGCAGTGCTAGAGATAGAAGGATCTATAATTCACCCCTCCACTTT
>once|.|TRBJ1-5|TRBV20-1|15
CSARDGGTTNQPQHF
TGCAGTGCTAGAGATGGGGGAACGACCAATCAGCCCCAGCATTTT
>.|.|TRBJ1-5|TRBV2|15
CHSRAYMNSNQPQHF
TGTCACAGCAGGGCCTATATGAATAGCAATCAGCCCCAGCATTTT
>medium-sized|.|TRBJ1-1|TRBV6-1|12
CASSRGNTEAFF
TGTGCCAGCTCTAGGGGGAACACTGAAGCTTTCTTT
>many|.|TRBJ2-2|TRBV3-1|14
CASSQDGGTGELFF
TGTGCCAGCAGCCAAGATGGCGGGACCGGGGAGCTGTTTTTT
>many|TRBD1|TRBJ1-1|TRBV7-6|14
CASSQGQGATEAFF
TGTGCCAGCAGCCAGGGACAGGGGGCGACTGAAGCTTTCTTT
>.|.|TRBJ2-2|TRBV20-1|15
CSARDWGDPTGELFF
TGCAGTGCTAGAGATTGGGGGGACCCTACCGGGGAGCTGTTTTTT
>many|.|TRBJ1-4|TRBV20-1|13
CSASRDINEKLFF
TGCAGTGCTTCCAGGGACATAAATGAAAAACTGTTTTTT
>many|TRBD1|TRBJ2-7|TRBV10-3|14
CAIRADRGPYEQYF
TGTGCCATCAGGGCAGACAGGGGACCCTACGAGCAGTACTTC
>many|TRBD1|TRBJ2-5|TRBV28|16
CASSFPQGVRRETQYF
TGTGCCAGCAGTTTTCCGCAGGGGGTAAGAAGAGAGACCCAGTACTTC
>many|TRBD2|TRBJ2-4|TRBV7-6|17
CASSPRSGTSGRDIQYF
TGTGCCAGCAGCCCCCGCTCCGGGACTAGCGGGAGGGACATTCAGTACTTC
>.|.|TRBJ1-5|TRBV19|14
CASSVIQGRQPQHF
TGTGCCAGTAGTGTAATACAGGGACGGCAGCCCCAGCATTTT
>few|.|TRBJ2-7|TRBV19|14
CASSGRGGSYEQYF
TGTGCCAGTAGCGGTCGGGGTGGTTCTTACGAGCAGTACTTC
>many|.|TRBJ1-2|TRBV30|12
CASKGLDYGYTF
TGTGCCTCCAAGGGGCTGGACTATGGCTACACCTTC
>medium-sized|TRBD2|TRBJ2-7|TRBV6-2/TRBV6-3|16
CASSTGTSGGSHEQYF
TGTGCCAGCAGTACGGGGACTAGCGGGGGTTCTCACGAGCAGTACTTC
>many|.|TRBJ2-3|TRBV19|17
CASTDIGRGGRFNTQYF
TGTGCCAGTACCGATATTGGGAGGGGGGGGCGCTTCAATACGCAGTATTTT
>medium-sized|.|TRBJ2-2|TRBV6-1|15
CASIGAGDNTGELFF
TGTGCCAGCATCGGAGCCGGGGACAACACCGGGGAGCTGTTTTTT
>many|.|TRBJ2-5|TRBV6-5|15
CASSYDWEGVETQYF
TGTGCCAGCAGTTACGATTGGGAGGGGGTGGAGACCCAGTACTTC
>medium-sized|.|TRBJ1-5|TRBV6-1|14
CASSEMSENQPQHF
TGTGCCAGCAGTGAAATGTCAGAGAATCAGCCCCAGCATTTT
>medium-sized|TRBD1|TRBJ1-2|TRBV6-1|14
CASSEPEGAGGYTF
TGTGCCAGCAGTGAACCCGAGGGGGCGGGGGGCTACACCTTC
>.|TRBD2|TRBJ2-1|TRBV6-4|15
CASSGTSGVYNEQFF
TGTGCCAGCAGTGGGACTAGCGGGGTATACAATGAGCAGTTCTTC
>.|.|TRBJ2-7|TRBV7-2|15
CASSLAGGAYEEQYF
TGTGCCAGCAGCTTAGCCGGCGGGGCATACGAGGAGCAGTACTTC
>.|TRBD1|TRBJ2-7|TRBV18|15
CANSTATGNSYEQYF
TGTGCCAACTCAACGGCGACAGGGAACTCCTACGAGCAGTACTTC
>many|TRBD2|TRBJ2-7|TRBV4-3|16
CASSQAPGLAGGEQYF
TGCGCCAGCAGCCAGGCACCGGGACTAGCGGGGGGTGAGCAGTACTTC
>.|TRBD1|TRBJ2-2|TRBV7-4|15
CASRSGQGRPGELFF
TGTGCCAGCAGATCGGGACAGGGGCGTCCCGGGGAGCTGTTTTTT
>many|.|TRBJ1-2|TRBV5-1|12
CASSPAGRGYTF
TGCGCCAGCAGCCCCGCCGGGCGGGGCTACACCTTC
>.|.|TRBJ2-7|TRBV20-1|12
CSAELPSYEQYF
TGCAGTGCTGAACTGCCTTCCTACGAGCAGTACTTC
>many|TRBD1|TRBJ2-3|TRBV6-1|15
CASSADRGLPDTQYF
TGTGCCAGCAGTGCGGACAGGGGCTTACCGGATACGCAGTATTTT
>many|TRBD2|TRBJ2-7|TRBV20-1|16
CSARMFSGRGGQEQYF
TGCAGTGCTAGAATGTTCAGCGGGAGGGGGGGGCAAGAGCAGTACTTC
>many|TRBD2|TRBJ2-3|TRBV20-1|15
CSATTTSGDMNTQYF
TGCAGTGCTACAACCACTAGCGGGGACATGAATACGCAGTATTTT